These T cell receptor beta chains were read from a single sample in a study of beta chain features in type 1 diabetes. Assay used: immunoSEQ multiplex PCR; TCRdb lists only in-frame clones, some missing. The sample contains approximately 150,000 clones, more than 10% of which appear only once. The sequenced sample was central memory CD4+ T cells from blood. These receptors were collected from a young man with type 1 diabetes. CDR3s include the opening cysteine and the closing phenylalanine or tryptophan. The D gene is left open where the match is weak. For some rows the clone size is stated as once, few or many, or as a class when expanded; others skip it.

v_call: TRBV7-3; j_call: TRBJ2-3; clone_size: NA; d_call: TRBD1; cdr3_aa: CASSSGTGSDTQYF; cdr3_nt: TGTGCCAGCAGCTCCGGGACAGGGTCCGATACGCAGTATTTT
v_call: TRBV2; j_call: TRBJ1-5; clone_size: few; d_call: NA; cdr3_aa: CASSAGYSNQPQHF; cdr3_nt: TGTGCCAGCAGTGCGGGATATAGCAATCAGCCCCAGCATTTT
v_call: TRBV6-1; j_call: TRBJ2-7; clone_size: once; d_call: TRBD1; cdr3_aa: CASSAVGQGAIEQYF; cdr3_nt: TGTGCCAGCAGTGCAGTTGGACAGGGGGCGATCGAGCAGTACTTC
v_call: TRBV5-1; j_call: TRBJ2-3; clone_size: NA; d_call: NA; cdr3_aa: CASSLGGQLADTQYF; cdr3_nt: TGCGCCAGCAGCTTAGGCGGGCAATTAGCAGATACGCAGTATTTT
v_call: TRBV6-5; j_call: TRBJ1-6; clone_size: NA; d_call: TRBD1; cdr3_aa: CASSTTGTGSSPLHF; cdr3_nt: TGTGCCAGCAGCACGACCGGGACAGGGAGCTCACCCCTCCACTTT
v_call: TRBV28; j_call: TRBJ2-2; clone_size: few; d_call: TRBD1; cdr3_aa: CASSFPGQGRSGELFF; cdr3_nt: TGTGCCAGCAGTTTCCCGGGACAGGGGAGGTCCGGGGAGCTGTTTTTT
v_call: TRBV19; j_call: TRBJ1-2; clone_size: few; d_call: NA; cdr3_aa: CASSIDARGIPYGYTF; cdr3_nt: TGTGCCAGTAGTATAGACGCTAGGGGAATCCCCTATGGCTACACCTTC
v_call: TRBV15; j_call: TRBJ1-5; clone_size: NA; d_call: TRBD1; cdr3_aa: CATGGQGGQPQHF; cdr3_nt: TGTGCCACGGGGGGACAGGGCGGACAGCCCCAGCATTTT
v_call: TRBV6-6; j_call: TRBJ1-5; clone_size: NA; d_call: TRBD1; cdr3_aa: CASRQGNQPQHF; cdr3_nt: TGTGCCAGCAGACAGGGGAATCAGCCCCAGCATTTT
v_call: TRBV28; j_call: TRBJ1-4; clone_size: few; d_call: NA; cdr3_aa: CAVLFPSNEKLFF; cdr3_nt: TGTGCCGTCCTGTTCCCTAGTAATGAAAAACTGTTTTTT
v_call: TRBV27; j_call: TRBJ1-1; clone_size: few; d_call: NA; cdr3_aa: CARTAEAFF; cdr3_nt: TGTGCCCGAACAGCTGAAGCTTTCTTT
v_call: TRBV11-2; j_call: TRBJ2-1; clone_size: few; d_call: TRBD2; cdr3_aa: CASSKGLAGINEQFF; cdr3_nt: TGTGCCAGCAGCAAAGGACTAGCGGGGATCAATGAGCAGTTCTTC
v_call: TRBV7-9; j_call: TRBJ2-3; clone_size: few; d_call: NA; cdr3_aa: CASSPYTPDTQYF; cdr3_nt: TGTGCCAGCAGCCCCTACACTCCAGATACGCAGTATTTT
v_call: TRBV9; j_call: TRBJ2-7; clone_size: few; d_call: NA; cdr3_aa: CASESSRGGEQYF; cdr3_nt: TGTGCCAGCGAGAGCTCCAGGGGAGGCGAGCAGTACTTC
v_call: TRBV14; j_call: TRBJ2-1; clone_size: NA; d_call: TRBD2; cdr3_aa: CASSHRTSGSVEQFF; cdr3_nt: TGTGCCAGCAGCCATAGGACTAGCGGTTCGGTTGAGCAGTTCTTC
v_call: TRBV2; j_call: TRBJ1-1; clone_size: NA; d_call: NA; cdr3_aa: CASSVGEVTEAFF; cdr3_nt: TGTGCCAGCAGTGTGGGGGAGGTGACTGAAGCTTTCTTT
v_call: TRBV10-3; j_call: TRBJ2-5; clone_size: few; d_call: TRBD2; cdr3_aa: CAISESGLAGGSQETQYF; cdr3_nt: TGTGCCATCAGTGAGTCCGGACTAGCGGGGGGGAGTCAAGAGACCCAGTACTTC
v_call: TRBV18; j_call: TRBJ2-1; clone_size: NA; d_call: TRBD1; cdr3_aa: CASSPYGQGTYNEQFF; cdr3_nt: TGTGCCAGCTCACCATACGGACAGGGTACCTACAATGAGCAGTTCTTC
v_call: TRBV7-8; j_call: TRBJ1-1; clone_size: NA; d_call: NA; cdr3_aa: CASSSTDRRSEAFF; cdr3_nt: TGTGCCAGCAGCTCGACGGACCGTAGGTCTGAAGCTTTCTTT
v_call: TRBV10-3; j_call: TRBJ2-7; clone_size: few; d_call: NA; cdr3_aa: CAISTLGGSYEQYF; cdr3_nt: TGTGCCATCAGTACCCTAGGCGGGTCCTACGAGCAGTACTTC
v_call: TRBV18; j_call: TRBJ2-7; clone_size: many; d_call: NA; cdr3_aa: CASSPPNTGTTYEQYF; cdr3_nt: TGTGCCAGCTCACCACCGAACACCGGGACAACCTACGAGCAGTACTTC
v_call: TRBV5-8; j_call: TRBJ2-5; clone_size: NA; d_call: NA; cdr3_aa: CASSFGLFTETQYF; cdr3_nt: TGTGCCAGCAGCTTCGGACTTTTCACGGAGACCCAGTACTTC
v_call: TRBV30; j_call: TRBJ2-1; clone_size: NA; d_call: TRBD2; cdr3_aa: CAWTPWRGGNEQFF; cdr3_nt: TGTGCCTGGACCCCTTGGCGGGGGGGCAATGAGCAGTTCTTC
v_call: TRBV9; j_call: TRBJ2-5; clone_size: NA; d_call: TRBD2; cdr3_aa: CASSAGTSGAQETQYF; cdr3_nt: TGTGCCAGCAGCGCTGGGACTAGCGGGGCCCAAGAGACCCAGTACTTC
v_call: TRBV30; j_call: TRBJ1-3; clone_size: few; d_call: NA; cdr3_aa: CAWITSSRGNTIYF; cdr3_nt: TGTGCCTGGATTACCAGCTCGCGGGGAAACACCATATATTTT
v_call: TRBV19; j_call: TRBJ1-5; clone_size: few; d_call: TRBD1; cdr3_aa: CASTDDRAHQPQHF; cdr3_nt: TGTGCCAGTACCGATGACAGGGCCCATCAGCCCCAGCATTTT
v_call: TRBV20-1; j_call: TRBJ1-2; clone_size: few; d_call: NA; cdr3_aa: CSAPNPGTYTF; cdr3_nt: TGCAGTGCTCCTAATCCCGGGACATACACCTTC
v_call: TRBV19; j_call: TRBJ1-4; clone_size: NA; d_call: TRBD1; cdr3_aa: CASSTRGLTNEKLFF; cdr3_nt: TGTGCCAGTAGTACCAGGGGGCTTACTAATGAAAAACTGTTTTTT
v_call: TRBV30; j_call: TRBJ1-1; clone_size: NA; d_call: NA; cdr3_aa: CAWSTGRTEAFF; cdr3_nt: TGTGCCTGGAGTACAGGGCGGACTGAAGCTTTCTTT
v_call: TRBV9; j_call: TRBJ2-5; clone_size: NA; d_call: TRBD2; cdr3_aa: CASSALAGQQETQYF; cdr3_nt: TGTGCCAGCAGCGCACTAGCGGGGCAGCAAGAGACCCAGTACTTC
v_call: TRBV6-6; j_call: TRBJ2-1; clone_size: NA; d_call: NA; cdr3_aa: CASSQGLNSYNEQFF; cdr3_nt: TGTGCCAGCAGTCAAGGGCTGAACTCCTACAATGAGCAGTTCTTC
v_call: TRBV15; j_call: TRBJ1-2; clone_size: NA; d_call: TRBD1; cdr3_aa: CATSRDAGTADGYTF; cdr3_nt: TGTGCCACCAGCAGAGATGCCGGGACAGCGGATGGCTACACCTTC
v_call: TRBV29-1; j_call: TRBJ1-1; clone_size: few; d_call: NA; cdr3_aa: CSVEVRGPEAFF; cdr3_nt: TGCAGCGTTGAAGTTCGGGGGCCTGAAGCTTTCTTT
v_call: TRBV7-2; j_call: TRBJ1-2; clone_size: NA; d_call: NA; cdr3_aa: CASSLGRLYGYTF; cdr3_nt: TGTGCCAGCAGCTTAGGTCGGCTGTATGGCTACACCTTC
v_call: TRBV27; j_call: TRBJ1-5; clone_size: NA; d_call: NA; cdr3_aa: CASSPYNQPQHF; cdr3_nt: TGTGCCAGCAGTCCTTACAATCAGCCCCAGCATTTT
v_call: TRBV19; j_call: TRBJ1-1; clone_size: NA; d_call: NA; cdr3_aa: CASSSRTDSTNTEAFF; cdr3_nt: TGTGCCAGTAGTTCACGGACTGACTCCACAAACACTGAAGCTTTCTTT
v_call: TRBV7-2; j_call: TRBJ2-7; clone_size: few; d_call: NA; cdr3_aa: CASSRWQGYEQYF; cdr3_nt: TGTGCCAGCAGCCGTTGGCAGGGCTACGAGCAGTACTTC
v_call: TRBV5-1; j_call: TRBJ2-4; clone_size: few; d_call: TRBD1; cdr3_aa: CASSIGQGGNIQYF; cdr3_nt: TGCGCCAGCAGCATAGGACAGGGTGGGAACATTCAGTACTTC
v_call: TRBV5-1; j_call: TRBJ1-2; clone_size: few; d_call: NA; cdr3_aa: CASSLAAGNYGYTF; cdr3_nt: TGCGCCAGCAGCTTGGCTGCGGGGAACTATGGCTACACCTTC
v_call: TRBV27; j_call: TRBJ1-5; clone_size: NA; d_call: NA; cdr3_aa: CASNEGALDTSNQPQHF; cdr3_nt: TGTGCCAGCAATGAGGGAGCTCTTGATACTAGCAATCAGCCCCAGCATTTT
v_call: TRBV4-2; j_call: TRBJ1-1; clone_size: NA; d_call: NA; cdr3_aa: CASSQVRDTEAFF; cdr3_nt: TGTGCCAGCAGCCAAGTGAGGGACACTGAAGCTTTCTTT
v_call: TRBV6-5; j_call: TRBJ1-4; clone_size: few; d_call: NA; cdr3_aa: CASSRSPTNEKLFF; cdr3_nt: TGTGCCAGCTCCAGGAGCCCAACTAATGAAAAACTGTTTTTT
v_call: TRBV6-6; j_call: TRBJ1-1; clone_size: few; d_call: NA; cdr3_aa: CASSGEELHTEAFF; cdr3_nt: TGTGCCAGCAGTGGGGAGGAGCTTCACACTGAAGCTTTCTTT
v_call: TRBV5-1; j_call: TRBJ1-1; clone_size: NA; d_call: NA; cdr3_aa: CASSQGQPNTEAFF; cdr3_nt: TGCGCCAGCAGCCAAGGACAGCCGAACACTGAAGCTTTCTTT
v_call: TRBV5-6; j_call: TRBJ1-2; clone_size: NA; d_call: TRBD1; cdr3_aa: CASSPKQGYYGYTF; cdr3_nt: TGTGCCAGCAGCCCCAAACAGGGGTACTATGGCTACACCTTC
v_call: TRBV19; j_call: TRBJ1-1; clone_size: NA; d_call: NA; cdr3_aa: CASRSNGATEAFF; cdr3_nt: TGTGCCAGTAGGTCCAACGGGGCCACTGAAGCTTTCTTT
v_call: TRBV29-1; j_call: TRBJ1-4; clone_size: NA; d_call: NA; cdr3_aa: CSVVATNEKLFF; cdr3_nt: TGCAGCGTTGTTGCAACTAATGAAAAACTGTTTTTT
v_call: TRBV6-5; j_call: TRBJ2-7; clone_size: few; d_call: TRBD1; cdr3_aa: CASSYSNQGAREQYF; cdr3_nt: TGTGCCAGCAGTTACTCGAATCAGGGGGCTCGAGAGCAGTACTTC
v_call: TRBV5-5; j_call: TRBJ2-5; clone_size: few; d_call: NA; cdr3_aa: CASSPGPVQETQYF; cdr3_nt: TGTGCCAGCAGCCCCGGGCCGGTACAAGAGACCCAGTACTTC
v_call: TRBV30; j_call: TRBJ1-5; clone_size: few; d_call: NA; cdr3_aa: CAWATGPNQPQHF; cdr3_nt: TGTGCCTGGGCTACCGGGCCTAATCAGCCCCAGCATTTT
v_call: TRBV28; j_call: TRBJ1-3; clone_size: few; d_call: NA; cdr3_aa: CASFKADSGNTIYF; cdr3_nt: TGTGCCAGCTTCAAAGCGGACTCTGGAAACACCATATATTTT
v_call: TRBV5-5; j_call: TRBJ2-3; clone_size: many; d_call: NA; cdr3_aa: CASSVLGEGTDTQYF; cdr3_nt: TGTGCCAGCAGCGTGTTGGGGGAGGGCACAGATACGCAGTATTTT
v_call: TRBV25-1; j_call: TRBJ2-2; clone_size: few; d_call: TRBD1; cdr3_aa: CASSEYGTGRTGELFF; cdr3_nt: TGTGCCAGCAGTGAGTACGGGACAGGCAGGACCGGGGAGCTGTTTTTT
v_call: TRBV10-3; j_call: TRBJ1-1; clone_size: NA; d_call: NA; cdr3_aa: CAISERMNTEAFF; cdr3_nt: TGTGCCATCAGTGAGCGGATGAACACTGAAGCTTTCTTT